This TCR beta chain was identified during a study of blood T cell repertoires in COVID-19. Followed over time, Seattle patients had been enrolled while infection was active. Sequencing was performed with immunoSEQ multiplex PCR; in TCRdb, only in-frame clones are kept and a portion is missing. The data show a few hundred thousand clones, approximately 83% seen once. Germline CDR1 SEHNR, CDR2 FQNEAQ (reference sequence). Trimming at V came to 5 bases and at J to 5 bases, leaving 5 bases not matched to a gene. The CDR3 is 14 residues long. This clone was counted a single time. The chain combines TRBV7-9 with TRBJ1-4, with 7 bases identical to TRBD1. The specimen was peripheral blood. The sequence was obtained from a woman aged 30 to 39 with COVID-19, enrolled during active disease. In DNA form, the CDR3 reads TGTGCCAGCAGCCCCTCGGGACAGAATGAAAAACTGTTTTTT. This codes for CASSPSGQNEKLFF.